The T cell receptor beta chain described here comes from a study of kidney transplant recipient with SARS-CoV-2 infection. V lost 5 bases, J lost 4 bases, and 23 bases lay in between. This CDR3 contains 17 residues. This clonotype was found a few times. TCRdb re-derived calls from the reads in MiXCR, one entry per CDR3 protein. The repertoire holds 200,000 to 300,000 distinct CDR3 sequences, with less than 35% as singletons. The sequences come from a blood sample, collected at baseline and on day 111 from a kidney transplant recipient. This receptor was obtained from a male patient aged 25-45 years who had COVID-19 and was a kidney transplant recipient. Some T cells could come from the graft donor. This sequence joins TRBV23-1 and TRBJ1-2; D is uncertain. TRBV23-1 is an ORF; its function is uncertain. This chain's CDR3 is CASSCKMLRRKTYGYTF. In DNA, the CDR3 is TGCGCCAGCAGTTGTAAAATGCTACGCAGAAAGACCTATGGCTACACCTTC.